This T cell receptor beta chain stems from a study of cytomegalovirus exposure and HLA in healthy donors. The CDR3 runs 16 residues. Germline assignment: CDR1 LNHDA and CDR2 SQIVND (reference sequence). The V segment lost 4 bases and the J segment 2 bases; nucleotides outside the gene matches: 9. This clone was seen a few times. Primers: 60 Vbeta forward and 13 Jbeta reverse. Libraries were prepared by immunoSEQ multiplex PCR; TCRdb keeps only in-frame clonotypes and omits some of them. The sample carries about 120,000 clones, approximately 80% recorded once. This receptor was identified in a woman aged 40 to 55 in good health and CMV-seropositive. Sequences were obtained from PBMCs. The J gene is TRBJ1-1, the V gene TRBV19, with TRBD1 matching 8 bases. The CDR3 nucleotides read TGTGCCAGTAGTACGACAGGGACAGGTCCTAACACTGAAGCTTTCTTT. This sequence encodes CASSTTGTGPNTEAFF.